This TCR beta chain was obtained from a study of blood T cell repertoires in COVID-19. The method was immunoSEQ multiplex PCR; TCRdb's version includes in-frame clones alone and lacks a portion of them. The repertoire holds about 280,000 clones, with over 85% as singletons. This receptor was identified in a woman aged 25 to 39 with COVID-19, enrolled during active disease. Input material: peripheral blood.

CDR3 DNA: TGTGCCACCAGCCCAGGGAGGGGACAGGGATCGACTGAAGCTTTCTTT. Encoded protein: CATSPGRGQGSTEAFF. The genes are TRBV15 and TRBJ1-1; 9 positions agree with TRBD1. V was pared by 5 bases and J by 5 bases, with 12 bases of the junction left unmatched. The CDR3 spans 16 residues. CDR1 is LNHNV, CDR2 YYDKDF, per germline (reference sequence).